The source of this T cell receptor beta chain is a study of T cell repertoires in cytomegalovirus infection. The wider study: HLA-B-restricted CMV epitopes that are well studied, plus recently identified HLA-C-restricted ones, were used by the study.

V was clipped by 4 bases and J by 7 bases; unmatched bases: 11. Germline V gives CDR1 MDHEN, CDR2 SYDVKM. The CDR3 is made up of 16 amino acids. TCRdb fed the reads into MiXCR, producing one record per CDR3 protein. The table lists around 230,000 distinct CDR3 sequences, approximately 40% of them singletons, with around 60% in the top ten. With regard to this clonotype: The target antigen is unknown.

The sequenced sample was CD8+ T cells from cultured PBMCs, obtained from culture after CMV antigen stimulation. This clonotype was sampled from a human donor in good health (CMV status not recorded). Some clones in this sample may be carry-over from other donors' samples. V and J are TRBV28 and TRBJ2-3; 10 positions match TRBD2. The CDR3 sequence is CASSSEAGGRRYTQYF. The CDR3 coding sequence is TGTGCCAGCAGTTCCGAAGCGGGAGGGAGGAGATATACGCAGTATTTT.